This T cell receptor (beta chain) stems from a study of response to subunit inactivated influenza vaccine. The germline V gene has CDR1 LGHNA and CDR2 YNFKEQ. V lost 4 bases to trimming and J lost 10 bases; unmatched junction nucleotides: 12. The CDR3 has 16 amino acids. The study's findings and limits: Authors proposed each seasonal influenza vaccination draws in few new T cells.

TCRdb re-derived calls from the RT-PCR reads in MiXCR, one entry per CDR3 protein. The sample lists about 520,000 distinct CDR3 sequences, approximately 11% occurring once. This clonotype was counted a few times. Its antigen is currently unknown. The source material was PBMCs from blood, sampled more than 35 days after vaccination. This sequence joins TRBV4-2 and TRBJ2-1, with TRBD2 matching 11 bases. The TCR originated in a man in his fifties who received an inactivated influenza vaccine. CDR3 residues: CASSPRRSGRAGEQFF. The CDR3 DNA sequence: TGTGCCAGCAGCCCACGTCGTAGCGGGAGGGCCGGCGAGCAGTTCTTC.